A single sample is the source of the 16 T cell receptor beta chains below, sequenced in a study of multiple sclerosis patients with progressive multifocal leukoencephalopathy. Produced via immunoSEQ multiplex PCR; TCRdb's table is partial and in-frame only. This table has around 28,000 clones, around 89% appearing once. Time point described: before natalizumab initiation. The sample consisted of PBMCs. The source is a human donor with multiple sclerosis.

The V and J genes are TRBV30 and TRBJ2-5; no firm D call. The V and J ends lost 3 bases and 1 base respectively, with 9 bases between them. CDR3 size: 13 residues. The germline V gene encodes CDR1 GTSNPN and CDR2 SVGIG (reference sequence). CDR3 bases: TGTGCCTGGAGCTGGGTTCTCCAAGAGACCCAGTACTTC. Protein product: CAWSWVLQETQYF.

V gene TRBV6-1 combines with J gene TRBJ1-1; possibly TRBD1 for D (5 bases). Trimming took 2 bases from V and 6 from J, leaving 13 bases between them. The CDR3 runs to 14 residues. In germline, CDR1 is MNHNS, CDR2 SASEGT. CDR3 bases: TGTGCCAGCAGTGAAAGAACTAGGGGACCTGAAGCTTTCTTT. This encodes CASSERTRGPEAFF.

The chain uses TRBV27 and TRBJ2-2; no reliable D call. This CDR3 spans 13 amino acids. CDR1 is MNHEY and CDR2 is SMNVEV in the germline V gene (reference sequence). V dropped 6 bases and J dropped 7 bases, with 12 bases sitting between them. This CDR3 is CASSPLNNGELFF. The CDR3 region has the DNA TGTGCCAGCAGCCCCCTCAATAACGGGGAGCTGTTTTTT.

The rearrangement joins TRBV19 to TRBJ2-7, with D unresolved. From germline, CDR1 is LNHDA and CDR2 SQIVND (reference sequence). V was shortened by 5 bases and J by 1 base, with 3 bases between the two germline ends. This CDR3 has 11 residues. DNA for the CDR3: TGTGCCAGTAGTTCTTCCTACGAGCAGTACTTC. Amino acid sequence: CASSSSYEQYF. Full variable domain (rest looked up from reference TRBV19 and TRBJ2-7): DGGITQSPKYLFRKEGQNVTLSCEQNLNHDAMYWYRQDPGQGLRLIYYSQIVNDFQKGDIAEGYSVSREKKESFPLTVTSAQKNPTAFYLCASSSSYEQYFGPGTRLTVT.

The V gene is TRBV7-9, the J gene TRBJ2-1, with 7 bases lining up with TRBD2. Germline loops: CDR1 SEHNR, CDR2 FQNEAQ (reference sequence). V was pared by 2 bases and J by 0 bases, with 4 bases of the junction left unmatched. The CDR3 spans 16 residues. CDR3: CASSLPAGVSYNEQFF. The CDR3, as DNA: TGTGCCAGCAGCTTACCTGCGGGGGTCTCCTACAATGAGCAGTTCTTC. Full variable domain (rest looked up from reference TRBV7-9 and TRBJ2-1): DTGVSQNPRHKITKRGQNVTFRCDPISEHNRLYWYRQTLGQGPEFLTYFQNEAQLEKSRLLSDRFSAERPKGSFSTLEIQRTEQGDSAMYLCASSLPAGVSYNEQFFGPGTRLTVL.

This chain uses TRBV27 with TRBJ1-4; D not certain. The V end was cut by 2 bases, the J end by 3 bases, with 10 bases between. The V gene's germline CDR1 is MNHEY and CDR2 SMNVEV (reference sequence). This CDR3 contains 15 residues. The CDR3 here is CASSLRGRANEKLFF. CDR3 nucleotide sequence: TGTGCCAGCAGTTTACGAGGGAGGGCTAATGAAAAACTGTTTTTT.

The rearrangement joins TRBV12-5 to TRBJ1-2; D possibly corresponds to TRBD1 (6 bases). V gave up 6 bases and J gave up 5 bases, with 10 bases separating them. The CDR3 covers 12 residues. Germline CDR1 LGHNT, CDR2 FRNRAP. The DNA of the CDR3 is TGTGCTAGTGGCCTGGACAGTTATGGCTACACCTTC. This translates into CASGLDSYGYTF.

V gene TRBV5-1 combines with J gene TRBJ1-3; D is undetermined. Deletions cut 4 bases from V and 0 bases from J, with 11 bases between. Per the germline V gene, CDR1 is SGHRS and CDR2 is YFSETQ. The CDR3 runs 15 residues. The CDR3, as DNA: TGCGCCAGCAGCGTTACAGAGACCTCTGGAAACACCATATATTTT. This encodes CASSVTETSGNTIYF.

The DNA of the CDR3 is TGTGCCAGCAGTGTTACCAACACTGAAGCTTTCTTT. Protein sequence: CASSVTNTEAFF. The chain recombines TRBV6-1 with TRBJ1-1; no reliable D call. Trimming cost V 4 bases and J 2 bases, with 5 bases left between them. CDR3 length equals 12 residues. Germline CDR1 and CDR2: MNHNS and SASEGT.

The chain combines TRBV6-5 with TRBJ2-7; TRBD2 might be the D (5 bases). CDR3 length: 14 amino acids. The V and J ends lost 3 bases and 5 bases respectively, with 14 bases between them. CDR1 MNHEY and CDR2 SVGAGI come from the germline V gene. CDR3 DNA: TGTGCCAGCAGTTATTCTAGCCCGCCGGACGAGCAGTACTTC. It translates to CASSYSSPPDEQYF.

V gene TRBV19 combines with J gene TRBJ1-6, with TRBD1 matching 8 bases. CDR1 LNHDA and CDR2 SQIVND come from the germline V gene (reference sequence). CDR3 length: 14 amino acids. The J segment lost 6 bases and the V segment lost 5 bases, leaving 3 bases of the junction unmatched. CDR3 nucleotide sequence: TGTGCCAGTAGTCAGGGGGCTCGTAATTCACCCCTCCACTTT. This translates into CASSQGARNSPLHF.

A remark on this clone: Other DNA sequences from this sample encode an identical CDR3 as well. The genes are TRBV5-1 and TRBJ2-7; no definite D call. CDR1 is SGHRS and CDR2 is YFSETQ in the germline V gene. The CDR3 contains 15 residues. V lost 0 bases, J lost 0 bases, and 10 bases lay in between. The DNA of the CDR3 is TGCGCCAGCAGCTTGGACCCAGGTAGCTCCTACGAGCAGTACTTC. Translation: CASSLDPGSSYEQYF.

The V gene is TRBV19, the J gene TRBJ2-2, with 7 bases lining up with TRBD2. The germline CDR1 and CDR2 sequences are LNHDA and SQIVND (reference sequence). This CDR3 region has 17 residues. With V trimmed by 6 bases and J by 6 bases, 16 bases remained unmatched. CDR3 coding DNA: TGTGCCAGTAGGATTCGGAGCGGGAAAGTATATGCCGGGGAGCTGTTTTTT. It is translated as CASRIRSGKVYAGELFF.

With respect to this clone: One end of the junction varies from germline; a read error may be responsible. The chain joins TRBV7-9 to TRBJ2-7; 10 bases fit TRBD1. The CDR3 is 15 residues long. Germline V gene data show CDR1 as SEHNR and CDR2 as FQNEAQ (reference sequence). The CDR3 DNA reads TGTGCCAGCAGCTTAGGACAGGGGGCCTCCCACGAGCAGTACTTC. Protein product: CASSLGQGASHEQYF.

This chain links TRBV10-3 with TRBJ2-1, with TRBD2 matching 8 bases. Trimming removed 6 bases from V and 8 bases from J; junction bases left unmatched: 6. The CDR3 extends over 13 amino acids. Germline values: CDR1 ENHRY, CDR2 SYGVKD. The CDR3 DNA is TGTGCCATCAGAGGGACTAGGGAGGATGAGCAGTTCTTC. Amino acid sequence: CAIRGTREDEQFF.

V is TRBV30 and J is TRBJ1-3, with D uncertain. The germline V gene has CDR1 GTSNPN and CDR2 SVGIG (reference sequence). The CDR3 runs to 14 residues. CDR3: CCLEKVGAGNTIYF. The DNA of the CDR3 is TGTTGCCTGGAAAAGGTCGGGGCTGGAAACACCATATATTTT. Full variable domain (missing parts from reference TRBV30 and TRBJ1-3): SQTIHQWPATLVQPVGSPLSLECTVEGTSNPNLYWYRQAAGRGLQLLFYSVGIGQISSEVPQNLSASRPQDRQFILSSKKLLLSDSGFYLCCLEKVGAGNTIYFGEGSWLTVV.